This T cell receptor (beta chain) was found in a study of chemoradiotherapy in HPV16-positive cancers. Details on this clone: Its antigen is currently unknown.

The germline V gene has CDR1 SGHTA and CDR2 FQGNSA. Trimming took 3 bases from V and 4 from J, leaving 12 bases between them. The CDR3 contains 14 residues. Study-level points and caveats: Only two HPV16-positive patients supplied the functional HPV-specificity definition.

Repertoires were generated with immunoSEQ multiplex PCR, while TCRdb's copy carries only in-frame clones and drops some. Of approximately 12,000 clones in the sample, roughly 78% were seen once. The receptor's source is a human donor with HPV-associated anogenital cancer. V usage is TRBV7-2 and J usage is TRBJ1-1, with a weak D call TRBD1 (5 bases). This specimen was taken from a patient who underwent chemoradiotherapy. The CDR3 DNA follows: TGTGCCAGCAGCTTGATGGGGAGGGGCACTGAAGCTTTCTTT. Amino acid sequence: CASSLMGRGTEAFF.